This T cell receptor beta chain derives from a study of PD-1 blockade in classical Hodgkin lymphoma. Each patient experienced a relapse that followed autologous stem cell transplantation, and brentuximab vedotin exposure varied. As for this clone: Its antigen is unknown.

General study points: TCR diversity at baseline was reported to be reduced in newly diagnosed patients relative to healthy donors. At C4D1, TCR diversity had climbed significantly for CD4+ cells, though not for CD8+ cells.

Data came from immunoSEQ multiplex PCR; TCRdb stores just in-frame clones and leaves some out. Of about 43,000 clones listed, approximately 70% are singletons. The sequenced sample was peripheral blood mononuclear cells (PBMCs), obtained at baseline. This clonotype was obtained from a human donor with classical Hodgkin lymphoma.

This chain's CDR3 is CASSLTGPGANVLTF. The CDR3 coding sequence is TGTGCCAGCAGTTTGACCGGCCCTGGGGCCAACGTCCTGACTTTC. V gene TRBV27 combines with J gene TRBJ2-6; the D is unclear. Trimming removed 3 bases from V and 2 bases from J, with 8 bases in between. Germline CDR1 and CDR2: MNHEY and SMNVEV (reference sequence). This CDR3 has 15 amino acids.